This TCR beta chain came from a study of T cells after yellow fever vaccination. TCRdb fed the 5' RACE reads into MiXCR, producing one record per CDR3 protein. The repertoire includes under 400,000 distinct CDR3 sequences, roughly 12% of them detected once, and around 20% sits in the top ten. This clonotype was observed a handful of times. Trimming took 3 bases from V and 4 from J; bases not matched to a gene: 8. The length of the CDR3 is 15 residues. The germline V gene has CDR1 DFQATT and CDR2 SNEGSKA (reference sequence). This sample comprised PBMCs, obtained on the day of the first yellow fever vaccination. V gene TRBV20-1 combines with J gene TRBJ2-1, with 8 nucleotides matching TRBD2. This clonotype was sampled from a man aged 18-30 years who received the YFV17D yellow fever vaccine. The CDR3 DNA follows: TGCAGTGCTAGGGGTACGGGGGGGGTTTACAATGAGCAGTTCTTC. Protein: CSARGTGGVYNEQFF.